This TCR beta chain is drawn from a study of regulatory T cells in long-lasting Graves disease. Background on the study: Patients met the persistent Graves' disease definition after over 5 years of antithyroid drugs with positive TSH receptor antibodies.

Study conclusions and caveats: Persistent disease samples used TRBV28, TRBJ1-2 and TRBJ2-5 preferentially.

This clonotype came up many times. The target antigen is unknown. TCR beta libraries were built with iRepertoire HTBI primers and Arm-PCR of CDR3 regions. Source study methods: Across the samples, identification revealed 55 to 75 TRBV and around 14 TRBJ segments. Using its own MiXCR run on the multiplex PCR reads, TCRdb lists one record per CDR3 protein. These V and J calls rely on TCRdb rather than the paper's analysis. The table records around 510,000 distinct CDR3 sequences, roughly 20% of them present only once. Regarding time point: persistent/refractory GD, antithyroid drugs over 5 years with positive TRAb. With RNA extracted from PBMCs as input, the TCR library was made. CDR1 and CDR2 from the germline V gene are MDHEN and SYDVKM. The V segment lost 7 bases and the J segment 3 bases; nucleotides outside the gene matches: 14. The CDR3 extends over 17 amino acids.

Sample: peripheral blood mononuclear cells (PBMCs), taken when the disease was refractory, from a patient treated with antithyroid drugs. The chain joins TRBV28 to TRBJ1-3; 8 nucleotides align to TRBD1. The receptor was isolated from a female donor with Graves disease. Here the CDR3 DNA reads TGTGCCAGCACGGCCGGGACAGGCTTTGATTTTGGAAACACCATATATTTT. It encodes CASTAGTGFDFGNTIYF. The variable domain in full, with the rest retrieved from reference TRBV28 and TRBJ1-3, is DVKVTQSSRYLVKRTGEKVFLECVQDMDHENMFWYRQDPGLGLRLIYFSYDVKMKEKGDIPEGYSVSREKKERFSLILESASTNQTSMYLCASTAGTGFDFGNTIYFGEGSWLTVV.